The 28 T cell receptor beta chains below come from one sample, sequenced in a study of human T cells and chemical hapten exposure. Time point indicated: patch test 2, 6 weeks after DPC sensitization. This sample's treatment: therapeutic diphenylcyclopropenone sensitization with weekly scalp DPC. Via MiXCR, TCRdb re-called the RACE reads, giving one row per CDR3 protein. The sample yields approximately 82,000 distinct CDR3 sequences, around 7% seen once. This material consisted of whole blood, taken in connection with sensitization to the hapten diphenylcyclopropenone (DPC). Source of these receptors: a woman aged 25 to 39 with alopecia areata. Some clones in this sample may be carry-over from other donors' samples.

This clonotype was recorded many times. The rearrangement joins TRBV5-1 to TRBJ2-7, with 12 bases fitting TRBD2. J gave up 4 bases and V 3 bases, and 2 bases lay outside the gene matches. The CDR3 length is 14 residues. Germline CDR1 SGHRS, CDR2 YFSETQ. In nucleotides, the CDR3 is TGCGCCAGCAGCTCGACTAGCGGGGGATACGAGCAGTACTTC. Its protein is CASSSTSGGYEQYF.

This clonotype was picked up many times. The genes are TRBV7-2 and TRBJ1-1; D unclear. The CDR3 is 13 amino acids. Between the trimmed V and J ends, which lost 4 bases and 1 base, there was a span of 7 bases. The germline V gene has CDR1 SGHTA and CDR2 FQGNSA. The DNA of the CDR3 is TGTGCCAGCAGCTCAATAGAGAACACTGAAGCTTTCTTT. It translates to CASSSIENTEAFF.

The V gene is TRBV30, the J gene TRBJ1-1; 8 bases line up with TRBD1. The junction had 4 bases not matched to a gene; V was cut back by 4 bases and J by 9 bases. The germline gives CDR1 GTSNPN, CDR2 SVGIG (reference sequence). CDR3 size: 11 residues. The CDR3 DNA follows: TGTGCCTGGACCGCAGGGGGCCAAGCTTTCTTT. It encodes CAWTAGGQAFF.

This clonotype was recorded at least ten times. V and J are TRBV29-1 and TRBJ2-2; no clear D. Germline V CDR1 and CDR2: SQVTM, ANQGSEA. V shed 4 bases and J shed 6 bases, with 12 bases lying between them. This CDR3 has 13 residues. The CDR3 nucleotides are TGCAGCGTTGTTGGGAATTTCGCCGGGGAGCTGTTTTTT. Protein: CSVVGNFAGELFF.

This clonotype was counted ten times or more. This chain links TRBV29-1 with TRBJ2-3, with 9 nucleotides matching TRBD2. Germline CDR1 SQVTM, CDR2 ANQGSEA. V gave up 7 bases and J gave up 12 bases; unmatched junction bases: 8. The CDR3 spans 11 residues. The CDR3 DNA follows: TGCAGCGGGGCCCCTAGCGGGGTTCAGTATTTT. Translation: CSGAPSGVQYF.

This clonotype was observed many times. The chain combines TRBV2 with TRBJ2-3; D call uncertain. The CDR3 length is 14 residues. CDR1 and CDR2 (germline): SNHLY, FYNNEI. V lost 3 bases to trimming and J lost 2 bases, with 9 bases between them. CDR3 nucleotide sequence: TGTGCCAGCAGTGACGCGGCGCTCACAGATACGCAGTATTTT. It specifies CASSDAALTDTQYF.

This clonotype was picked up many times. The chain couples TRBV7-9 to TRBJ1-2; D gene ambiguous. This CDR3 region has 14 residues. Trimming left V 6 bases short and J 2 bases short, with 13 bases between. The V gene's germline CDR1 is SEHNR and CDR2 FQNEAQ (reference sequence). The CDR3 region has the DNA TGTGCCAGCAGGCGACCTGATGAAAACTATGGCTACACCTTC. As protein: CASRRPDENYGYTF.

This clonotype was observed many times. CDR3 coding DNA: TGTGCCAGCAGGAGGCGCGGGACAGGGGGCGTCGGCACTGAAGCTTTCTTT. As protein: CASRRRGTGGVGTEAFF. This sequence joins TRBV6-6 and TRBJ1-1, with 12 positions matching TRBD1. CDR3 length equals 17 residues. Per germline, CDR1 MNHNY and CDR2 SVGAGI (reference sequence). The junction had 12 bases not matched to a gene; V was cut back by 6 bases and J by 4 bases.

This clonotype has a handful of counts. J is TRBJ1-4 and V is TRBV2; the D is unclear. Germline V gene sequence: CDR1 SNHLY, CDR2 FYNNEI. The CDR3 is 13 residues long. Trimming cost V 4 bases and J 8 bases, with 11 bases left between them. The CDR3 region is CASSVRFSEKLFF. CDR3 nucleotides: TGTGCCAGCAGTGTTAGGTTTTCGGAAAAACTGTTTTTT.

This clonotype was counted at least ten times. This chain connects TRBV30 to TRBJ2-7; possible D gene TRBD2, 6 bases. From germline, CDR1 is GTSNPN and CDR2 SVGIG (reference sequence). The CDR3 runs to 15 residues. V lost 1 base and J lost 6, with 19 bases in between. The CDR3 bases are TGTGCCTGGAGTGGACTAGTGGATTTCACCGGCGAGCAGTACTTC. Protein product: CAWSGLVDFTGEQYF.

This clonotype was recorded at least ten times. The CDR3 nucleotides read TGTGCCAGCGCGCTTACGGGCGGTACTAATGAGCAGTTCTTC. Its protein product is CASALTGGTNEQFF. The chain links TRBV3-1 to TRBJ2-1; D gene ambiguous. This CDR3 is 14 amino acids long. Trimming took off 8 bases at V and 7 bases at J, with 18 bases between the two ends. Germline V gene data show CDR1 as LGHDT and CDR2 as YNNKEL (reference sequence).

The rearrangement uses TRBV5-1 and TRBJ1-6; perhaps TRBD1 as D (5 bases). This CDR3 spans 16 amino acids. V was cut by 0 bases and J by 10 bases, with 17 bases left in between. Germline V gene data show CDR1 as SGHRS and CDR2 as YFSETQ. The CDR3 reads CASSLALDTARSPLHF. The DNA for the CDR3 is TGCGCCAGCAGCTTGGCCCTGGACACTGCCAGGTCACCCCTCCACTTT.

The table lists this clonotype with a few counts. This chain uses TRBV7-6 with TRBJ1-4, with TRBD1 matching 7 bases. CDR3 length: 15 amino acids. Unmatched junction bases numbered 4, after V lost 1 base and J lost 5 bases. Germline V CDR1 and CDR2: SGHVS, FNYEAQ. The CDR3 spells CASSLEDRRNEKLFF. As DNA, the CDR3 is TGTGCCAGCAGCTTAGAGGACAGGAGAAATGAAAAACTGTTTTTT.

The chain combines TRBV9 with TRBJ2-1; 8 nucleotides match TRBD1. Germline V gene data show CDR1 as SGDLS and CDR2 as YYNGEE. The CDR3 is made up of 14 amino acids. J was trimmed by 3 bases and V by 6 bases; bases with no gene match: 5. CDR3 sequence reads: CASTQGAGYNEQFF. In DNA, the CDR3 is TGTGCCAGCACCCAGGGGGCGGGCTACAATGAGCAGTTCTTC.

In this sample, this clonotype turned up many times. This chain links TRBV4-1 with TRBJ2-3, with TRBD1 identical over 7 bases. V was pared by 6 bases and J by 1 base, with 7 bases of the junction left unmatched. CDR3 length equals 15 residues. Germline V gene data show CDR1 as MGHRA and CDR2 as YSYEKL. This chain's CDR3 is CASSREDRRTDTQYF. Written as DNA, the CDR3 is TGCGCCAGCAGTCGCGAGGACAGGCGCACAGATACGCAGTATTTT.

This clonotype appeared a few times. The CDR3 is CASNQEITEAFF. The CDR3 bases are TGTGCCAGCAATCAGGAAATCACTGAAGCTTTCTTT. The genes are TRBV2 and TRBJ1-1, with D unresolved. The germline CDR1 and CDR2 sequences are SNHLY and FYNNEI. The CDR3 is 12 residues long. Trimming took 7 bases from V and 4 from J, leaving 10 bases between them.

V is TRBV20-1 and J is TRBJ1-1, with D tentatively TRBD1 (5 bases). Germline-derived CDR1 and CDR2 are DFQATT and SNEGSKA (reference sequence). V shed 1 base and J shed 2 bases, with 14 bases lying between them. The CDR3 has 15 amino acids. The CDR3 reads CSARAAKGFNTEAFF. Written as DNA, the CDR3 is TGCAGTGCTAGAGCCGCAAAGGGGTTTAACACTGAAGCTTTCTTT.

This clonotype has a single count. This clone may be a read error of a much larger clone one base away. The gene calls are TRBV5-1 and TRBJ2-7; possibly TRBD2 for D (7 bases). CDR1 is SGHRS, CDR2 YFSETQ, per germline. The CDR3 totals 14 residues. The CDR3 DNA reads as TGCGCCAGCAGCTCCGGACAGACTAGCTACGTGCAGTACTTC. Protein sequence: CASSSGQTSYVQYF. The variable domain in full, completed from reference TRBV5-1 and TRBJ2-7, reads KAGVTQTPRYLIKTRGQQVTLSCSPISGHRSVSWYQQTPGQGLQFLFEYFSETQRNKGNFPGRFSGRQFSNSRSEMNVSTLELGDSALYLCASSSGQTSYVQYFGPGTRLTVT.

This clonotype was counted ten times or more. The chain recombines TRBV28 with TRBJ1-2; D is unresolved. The CDR3 consists of 12 residues. Germline-derived CDR1 and CDR2 are MDHEN and SYDVKM. V lost 2 bases and J 4 bases, leaving 5 bases between the germline ends. DNA for the CDR3: TGTGCCAGCAGTTTACGGAGCTATGGCTACACCTTC. This sequence encodes CASSLRSYGYTF.

This clonotype was found a few times. The rearrangement uses TRBV3-1 and TRBJ2-7; D is ambiguous. V lost 10 bases, J lost 6 bases, and 13 bases lay in between. CDR1 and CDR2 (germline): LGHDT, YNNKEL (reference sequence). This CDR3 contains 11 residues. The CDR3 protein is CATAGLTEQYF. The CDR3 DNA reads TGTGCCACCGCAGGTTTGACCGAGCAGTACTTC.

This clonotype has a handful of counts. The J gene is TRBJ1-1, the V gene TRBV5-6, with D unclear. V lost 0 bases and J lost 8, with 8 bases in between. Germline CDR1 reads SGHDT; CDR2 reads YYEEEE. The CDR3 sequence is 12 residues long. The CDR3 DNA reads TGTGCCAGCAGCTTGGGTACAGTCGAAGCTTTCTTT. Protein sequence: CASSLGTVEAFF.

This clonotype was found a few times. This rearrangement joins TRBV29-1 to TRBJ2-1; 9 nucleotides align to TRBD2. The CDR3 has 15 amino acids. Looked up from germline, CDR1 is SQVTM and CDR2 is ANQGSEA. Losses at the gene ends were 3 bases for V and 7 bases for J; bases not matched to a gene: 10. Here the CDR3 reads CSVDRGLAMSNEQFF. For the CDR3, the DNA is TGCAGCGTTGATAGGGGACTAGCTATGTCGAATGAGCAGTTCTTC.

This clonotype was observed many times. The CDR3 loop is CAIRGSDTQYF. The CDR3 bases are TGTGCCATCAGGGGTTCAGATACGCAGTATTTT. V gene TRBV10-3 combines with J gene TRBJ2-3; D is ambiguous. Germline V gene data show CDR1 as ENHRY and CDR2 as SYGVKD. The CDR3 is 11 amino acids. With 6 bases removed from V and 4 bases from J, the gap between germline ends came to 5 bases.

This clonotype was seen ten or more times. This chain uses TRBV10-3 with TRBJ1-2; the D is unclear. The CDR3 sequence is 14 residues long. V gave up 4 bases and J gave up 1 base, with 10 bases separating them. Germline V lookup: CDR1 ENHRY, CDR2 SYGVKD. The CDR3 sequence: CAISAGNNNYGYTF. CDR3 coding DNA: TGTGCCATCAGTGCTGGGAATAATAACTATGGCTACACCTTC.

This clonotype was counted between two and nine times. This chain joins TRBV5-4 and TRBJ2-5; D tentatively reads TRBD1 or TRBD2 (7 bases each). This CDR3 contains 13 residues. Germline CDR1 is SGHNT and CDR2 is YYREEE (reference sequence). Trimming pared 3 bases from V and 7 bases from J, leaving 13 bases between. In nucleotides, the CDR3 is TGTGCCAGCAGCTGGGAGGGGGCGACGACCCAGTACTTC. Its protein product is CASSWEGATTQYF. Using reference TRBV5-4 and TRBJ2-5 for the parts outside the CDR3, the full variable domain is ETGVTQSPTHLIKTRGQQVTLRCSSQSGHNTVSWYQQALGQGPQFIFQYYREEENGRGNFPPRFSGLQFPNYSSELNVNALELDDSALYLCASSWEGATTQYFGPGTRLLVL.

This chain uses TRBV10-3 with TRBJ2-7; D might be TRBD1 (7 bases). The CDR3 totals 14 residues. Between the trimmed V and J ends, which lost 6 bases and 3 bases, there was a span of 15 bases. The germline V gene encodes CDR1 ENHRY and CDR2 SYGVKD. The CDR3 region is CAIRDREANYEQYF. The CDR3 DNA reads as TGTGCCATCAGAGACAGGGAGGCCAACTACGAGCAGTACTTC.

This clonotype has ten or more counts. The chain has TRBV7-9 and TRBJ1-5; D is undetermined. Between the trimmed V and J ends, which lost 5 bases and 5 bases, there was a span of 10 bases. The CDR3 sequence is 13 residues long. Germline lookup yields CDR1 SEHNR and CDR2 FQNEAQ (reference sequence). The CDR3 coding sequence is TGTGCCAGCAGCCTAGGCTTAGATCAGCCCCAGCATTTT. This sequence encodes CASSLGLDQPQHF. The complete variable domain, with remaining parts taken from reference TRBV7-9 and TRBJ1-5, reads DTGVSQNPRHKITKRGQNVTFRCDPISEHNRLYWYRQTLGQGPEFLTYFQNEAQLEKSRLLSDRFSAERPKGSFSTLEIQRTEQGDSAMYLCASSLGLDQPQHFGDGTRLSIL.

This clonotype was recorded at least ten times. The chain carries TRBV29-1 and TRBJ2-3, with unresolved D. The CDR3 is made up of 12 amino acids. Germline CDR1 reads SQVTM; CDR2 reads ANQGSEA. Trimming left V 3 bases short and J 0 bases short, with 4 bases between. This chain's CDR3 is CSVESSTDTQYF. CDR3 sequence (DNA): TGCAGCGTTGAGTCTAGCACAGATACGCAGTATTTT.